The clone carrying this TCR beta chain was picked up one time. The CDR3 contains 15 residues. Germline V CDR1 and CDR2: LNHDA, SQIVND (reference sequence). Trimming stripped 7 bases from V and 0 bases from J, with 15 bases between. These data come from a study of blood T cell repertoires in COVID-19. Clones were sequenced by immunoSEQ multiplex PCR, and TCRdb holds only the in-frame ones, with some missing. The sample shows about 210,000 clones, 88% of them seen only once. This chain joins TRBV19 and TRBJ1-1; no firm D call. The sample consisted of peripheral blood. The receptor's source is a man aged 18 to 29 with active or convalescent COVID-19. The CDR3 DNA reads as TGTGCCAGTACCTCTATTAAAGTCATGAACACTGAAGCTTTCTTT. This gives the protein CASTSIKVMNTEAFF.